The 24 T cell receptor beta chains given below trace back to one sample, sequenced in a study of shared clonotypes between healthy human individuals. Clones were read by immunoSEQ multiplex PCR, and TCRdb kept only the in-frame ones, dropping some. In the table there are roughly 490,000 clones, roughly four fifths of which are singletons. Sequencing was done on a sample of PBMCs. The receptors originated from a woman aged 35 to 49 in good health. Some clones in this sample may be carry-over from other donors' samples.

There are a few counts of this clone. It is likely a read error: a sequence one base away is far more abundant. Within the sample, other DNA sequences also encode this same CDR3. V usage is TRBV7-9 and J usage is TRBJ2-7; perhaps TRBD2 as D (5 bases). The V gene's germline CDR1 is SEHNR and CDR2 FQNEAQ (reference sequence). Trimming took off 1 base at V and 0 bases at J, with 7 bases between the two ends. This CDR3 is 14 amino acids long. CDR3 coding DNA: TGTGCCAGCAGCTTAGGCCGGGGCTCCTACGAGCAGTACTTC. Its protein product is CASSLGRGSYEQYF. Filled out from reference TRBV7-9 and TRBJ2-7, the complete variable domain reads DTGVSQNPRHKITKRGQNVTFRCDPISEHNRLYWYRQTLGQGPEFLTYFQNEAQLEKSRLLSDRFSAERPKGSFSTLEIQRTEQGDSAMYLCASSLGRGSYEQYFGPGTRLTVT.

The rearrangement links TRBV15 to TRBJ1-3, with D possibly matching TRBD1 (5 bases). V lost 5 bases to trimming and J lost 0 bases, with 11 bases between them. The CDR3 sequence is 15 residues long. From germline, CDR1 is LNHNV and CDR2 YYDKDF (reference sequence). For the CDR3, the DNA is TGTGCCACCAGCTCCGGACAAATCTCTGGAAACACCATATATTTT. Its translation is CATSSGQISGNTIYF.

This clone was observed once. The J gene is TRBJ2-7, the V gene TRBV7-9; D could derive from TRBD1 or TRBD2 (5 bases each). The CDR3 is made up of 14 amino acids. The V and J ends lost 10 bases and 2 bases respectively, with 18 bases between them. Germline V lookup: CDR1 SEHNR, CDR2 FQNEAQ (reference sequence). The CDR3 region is CATDSGTGTYEQYF. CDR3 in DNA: TGTGCCACCGACTCGGGGACCGGGACCTACGAGCAGTACTTC.

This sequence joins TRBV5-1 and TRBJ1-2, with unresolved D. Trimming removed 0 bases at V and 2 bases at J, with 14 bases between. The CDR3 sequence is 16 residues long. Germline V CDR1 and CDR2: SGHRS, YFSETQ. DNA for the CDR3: TGCGCCAGCAGCTTGGAGACGTCAGTCTACAACTATGGCTACACCTTC. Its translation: CASSLETSVYNYGYTF.

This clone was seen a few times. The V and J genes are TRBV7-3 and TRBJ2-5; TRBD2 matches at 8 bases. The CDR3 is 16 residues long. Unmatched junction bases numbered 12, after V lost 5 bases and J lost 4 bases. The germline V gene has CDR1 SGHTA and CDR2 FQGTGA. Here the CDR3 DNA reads TGTGCCAGCAGCCCCCGGGGGATAGCGGGGATAGAGACCCAGTACTTC. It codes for CASSPRGIAGIETQYF.

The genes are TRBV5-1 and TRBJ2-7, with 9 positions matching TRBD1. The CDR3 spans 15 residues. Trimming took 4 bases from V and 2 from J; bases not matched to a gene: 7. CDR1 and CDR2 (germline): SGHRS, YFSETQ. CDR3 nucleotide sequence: TGCGCCAGCAGCCCTGGGACAGGGCAGGCCTACGAGCAGTACTTC. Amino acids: CASSPGTGQAYEQYF.

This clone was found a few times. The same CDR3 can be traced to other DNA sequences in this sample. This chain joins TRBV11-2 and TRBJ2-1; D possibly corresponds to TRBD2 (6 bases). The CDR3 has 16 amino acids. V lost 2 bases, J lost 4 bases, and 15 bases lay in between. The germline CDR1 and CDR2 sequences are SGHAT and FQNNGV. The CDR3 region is CASSLTGGELYNEQFF. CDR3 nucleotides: TGTGCCAGCAGCTTAACGGGCGGGGAATTGTACAATGAGCAGTTCTTC.

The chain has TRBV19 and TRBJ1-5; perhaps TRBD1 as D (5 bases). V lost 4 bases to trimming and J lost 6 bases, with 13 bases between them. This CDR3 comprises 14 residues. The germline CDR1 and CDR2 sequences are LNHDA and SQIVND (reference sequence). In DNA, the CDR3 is TGTGCCAGTAGTACGCCAGGGCAGGCTCAGCCCCAGCATTTT. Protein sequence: CASSTPGQAQPQHF.

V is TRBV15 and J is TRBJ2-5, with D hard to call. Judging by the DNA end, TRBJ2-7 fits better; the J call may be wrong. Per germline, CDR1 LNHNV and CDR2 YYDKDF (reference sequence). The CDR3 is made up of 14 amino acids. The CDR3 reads CATSRARTAGEQYF. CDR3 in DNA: TGTGCCACCAGCAGAGCAAGGACCGCAGGCGAGCAGTACTTC.

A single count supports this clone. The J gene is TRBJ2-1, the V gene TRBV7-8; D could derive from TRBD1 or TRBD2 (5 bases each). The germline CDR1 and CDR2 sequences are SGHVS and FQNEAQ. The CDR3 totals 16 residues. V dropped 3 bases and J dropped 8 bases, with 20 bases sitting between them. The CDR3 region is CASSFWSGTRSDEQFF. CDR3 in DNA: TGTGCCAGCAGCTTTTGGAGTGGGACCCGGTCCGATGAGCAGTTCTTC.

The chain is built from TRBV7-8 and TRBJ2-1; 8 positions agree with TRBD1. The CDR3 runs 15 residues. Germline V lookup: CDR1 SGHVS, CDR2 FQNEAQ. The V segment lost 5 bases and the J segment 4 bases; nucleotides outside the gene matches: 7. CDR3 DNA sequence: TGTGCCAGCAGCGTAACCGGGACAGGTTACAATGAGCAGTTCTTC. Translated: CASSVTGTGYNEQFF.

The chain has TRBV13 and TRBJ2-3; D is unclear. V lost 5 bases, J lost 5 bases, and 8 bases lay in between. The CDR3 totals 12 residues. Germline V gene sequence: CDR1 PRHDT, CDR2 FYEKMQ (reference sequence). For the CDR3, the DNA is TGTGCCAGCAGCAACCCCGAAGATACGCAGTATTTT. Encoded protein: CASSNPEDTQYF.

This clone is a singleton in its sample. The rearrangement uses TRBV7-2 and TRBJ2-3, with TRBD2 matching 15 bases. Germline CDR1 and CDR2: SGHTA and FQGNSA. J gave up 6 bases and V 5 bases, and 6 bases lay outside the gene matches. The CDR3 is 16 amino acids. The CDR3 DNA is TGTGCCAGCAGCCCAGGACTAGCGGGAGGGACCGATACGCAGTATTTT. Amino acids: CASSPGLAGGTDTQYF.

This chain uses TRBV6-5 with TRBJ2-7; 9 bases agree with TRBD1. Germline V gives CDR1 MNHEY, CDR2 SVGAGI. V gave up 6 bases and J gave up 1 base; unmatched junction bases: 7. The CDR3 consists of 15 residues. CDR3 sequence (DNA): TGTGCCAGCAGACCTCCCGGGACAGGGTCCTACGAGCAGTACTTC. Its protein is CASRPPGTGSYEQYF.

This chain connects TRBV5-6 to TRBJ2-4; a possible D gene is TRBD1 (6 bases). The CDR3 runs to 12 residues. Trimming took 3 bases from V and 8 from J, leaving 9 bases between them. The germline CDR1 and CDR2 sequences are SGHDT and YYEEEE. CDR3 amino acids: CASSSQGYIQYF. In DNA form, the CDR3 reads TGTGCCAGCAGCTCACAGGGATACATTCAGTACTTC.

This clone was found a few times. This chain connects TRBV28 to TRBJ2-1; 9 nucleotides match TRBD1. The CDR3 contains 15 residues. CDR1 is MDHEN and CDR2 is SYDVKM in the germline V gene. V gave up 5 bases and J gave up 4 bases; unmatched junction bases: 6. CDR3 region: CASSPTGGFYNEQFF. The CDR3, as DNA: TGTGCCAGCAGTCCTACAGGGGGCTTTTACAATGAGCAGTTCTTC.

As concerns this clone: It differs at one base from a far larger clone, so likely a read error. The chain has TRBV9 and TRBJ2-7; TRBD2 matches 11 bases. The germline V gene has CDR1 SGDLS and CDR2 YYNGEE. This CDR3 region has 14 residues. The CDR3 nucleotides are TGTGCCAGCAGCACAGGGACTAGCGGAGCCGAGCGGTACTTC. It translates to CASSTGTSGAERYF.

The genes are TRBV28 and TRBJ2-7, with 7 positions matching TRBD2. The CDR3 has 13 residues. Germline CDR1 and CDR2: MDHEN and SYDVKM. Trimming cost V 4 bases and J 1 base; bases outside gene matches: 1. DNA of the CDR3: TGTGCCAGCAGTTGGGGGGGTTCCTACGAGCAGTACTTC. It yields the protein CASSWGGSYEQYF.

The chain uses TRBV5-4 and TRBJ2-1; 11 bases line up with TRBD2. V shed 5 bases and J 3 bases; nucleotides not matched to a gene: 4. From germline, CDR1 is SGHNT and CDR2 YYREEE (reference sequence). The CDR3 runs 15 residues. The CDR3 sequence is CASRPGLADYNEQFF. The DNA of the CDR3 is TGTGCCAGCAGACCGGGACTAGCGGACTACAATGAGCAGTTCTTC.

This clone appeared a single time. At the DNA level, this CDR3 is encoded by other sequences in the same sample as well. The CDR3 DNA reads TGTGCCAGCAGCTTGGGACTAGCGGGGGATACGCAGTATTTT. Its translation is CASSLGLAGDTQYF. The chain is built from TRBV7-3 and TRBJ2-3; 13 bases are a match to TRBD2. CDR3 length: 14 residues. Germline loops: CDR1 SGHTA, CDR2 FQGTGA. J gave up 6 bases and V 3 bases, and 0 bases lay outside the gene matches.

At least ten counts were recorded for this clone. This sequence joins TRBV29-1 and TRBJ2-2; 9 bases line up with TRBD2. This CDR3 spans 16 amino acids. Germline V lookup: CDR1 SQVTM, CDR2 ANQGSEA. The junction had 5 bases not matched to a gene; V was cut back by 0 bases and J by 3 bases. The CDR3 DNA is TGCAGCGTTGAAGATCATATAGCGGGAGACACCGGGGAGCTGTTTTTT. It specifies CSVEDHIAGDTGELFF.

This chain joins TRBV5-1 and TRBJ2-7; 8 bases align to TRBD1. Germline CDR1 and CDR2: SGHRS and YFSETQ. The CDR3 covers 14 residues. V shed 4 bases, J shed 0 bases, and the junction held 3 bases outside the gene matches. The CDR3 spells CASSATGGSYEQYF. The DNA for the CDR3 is TGCGCCAGCAGCGCCACAGGGGGCTCCTACGAGCAGTACTTC. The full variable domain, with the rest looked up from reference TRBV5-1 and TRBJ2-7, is KAGVTQTPRYLIKTRGQQVTLSCSPISGHRSVSWYQQTPGQGLQFLFEYFSETQRNKGNFPGRFSGRQFSNSRSEMNVSTLELGDSALYLCASSATGGSYEQYFGPGTRLTVT.

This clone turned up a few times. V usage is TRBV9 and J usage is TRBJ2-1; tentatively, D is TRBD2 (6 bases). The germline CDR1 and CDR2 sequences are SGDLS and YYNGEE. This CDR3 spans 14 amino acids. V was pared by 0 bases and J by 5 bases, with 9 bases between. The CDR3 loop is CASSVVGGNNEQFF. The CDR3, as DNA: TGTGCCAGCAGCGTAGTGGGAGGAAACAATGAGCAGTTCTTC.

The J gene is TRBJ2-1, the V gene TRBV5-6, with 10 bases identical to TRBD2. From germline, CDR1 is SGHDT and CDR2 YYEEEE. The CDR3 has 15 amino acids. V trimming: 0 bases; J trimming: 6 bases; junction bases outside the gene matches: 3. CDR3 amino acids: CASSLGASGSNEQFF. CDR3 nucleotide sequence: TGTGCCAGCAGCTTGGGGGCTAGCGGGAGCAATGAGCAGTTCTTC.